Following are 29 T cell receptor beta chains from one sample sequenced in a study of preoperative IRX-2 immunotherapy in early breast cancer. The protocol was immunoSEQ multiplex PCR, while the TCRdb copy is restricted to in-frame clones and leaves out a portion. The sample carries more than 25,000 clones, roughly 90% recorded once. This sample's treatment: preoperative locoregional IRX-2 cytokine immunotherapy. The sample was taken from a patient treated with IRX-2 immunotherapy. The source is a human donor with breast cancer.

V gene TRBV21-1 combines with J gene TRBJ1-4; TRBD1 reflects the table's D call only, with no check against the DNA. TRBV21-1 is a pseudogene. The CDR3 is made up of 19 amino acids. The CDR3 region is CASSASSGDRGNVEGKLFF. The CDR3, as DNA: TGTGCCAGCAGCGCTTCCTCGGGGGACAGGGGCAATGTCGAAGGAAAACTGTTTTTT.

The rearrangement links TRBV19 to TRBJ2-5; TRBD1 is a possible D gene (5 bases). V gave up 5 bases and J gave up 2 bases, with 12 bases separating them. The CDR3 spans 14 residues. Looked up from germline, CDR1 is LNHDA and CDR2 is SQIVND (reference sequence). In nucleotides, the CDR3 is TGTGCCAGTAGTCCTCCAGGGCCTCAAGAGACCCAGTACTTC. It yields the protein CASSPPGPQETQYF. Together with reference TRBV19 and TRBJ2-5, the CDR3 gives the full variable domain: DGGITQSPKYLFRKEGQNVTLSCEQNLNHDAMYWYRQDPGQGLRLIYYSQIVNDFQKGDIAEGYSVSREKKESFPLTVTSAQKNPTAFYLCASSPPGPQETQYFGPGTRLLVL.

J is TRBJ1-1 and V is TRBV20-1; tentative D call: TRBD1 (6 bases). The CDR3 runs 11 residues. CDR1 is DFQATT, CDR2 SNEGSKA, per germline (reference sequence). This CDR3 reads CSADRNTEAFF. Here the CDR3 DNA reads TGCAGCGCGGACAGAAACACTGAAGCTTTCTTT.

The rearrangement joins TRBV7-2 to TRBJ1-6, with 7 bases lining up with TRBD1. From germline, CDR1 is SGHTA and CDR2 FQGNSA. V lost 5 bases to trimming and J lost 10 bases; unmatched junction nucleotides: 8. The CDR3 spans 14 residues. CDR3 sequence: CASSPRQGRSPLHF. The CDR3 coding sequence is TGTGCCAGCAGCCCCCGACAGGGACGGTCACCCCTCCACTTT.

The rearrangement uses TRBV9 and TRBJ2-5; a weak D match, TRBD2 (6 bases). This CDR3 spans 14 amino acids. Germline V gene sequence: CDR1 SGDLS, CDR2 YYNGEE. V lost 0 bases, J lost 4 bases, and 10 bases lay in between. This CDR3 reads CASSVDLGGETQYF. Written as DNA, the CDR3 is TGTGCCAGCAGCGTAGATCTGGGAGGAGAGACCCAGTACTTC.

The chain links TRBV25-1 to TRBJ1-2; possible D gene TRBD1, 5 bases. The germline V gene encodes CDR1 MGHDK and CDR2 SYGVNS. This CDR3 comprises 14 residues. The ends were cut back, 4 bases at V and 0 bases at J, with 9 bases in the middle. The CDR3 here is CASSAQGPNYGYTF. The CDR3 DNA follows: TGTGCCAGCAGTGCGCAGGGTCCTAACTATGGCTACACCTTC.

V usage is TRBV6-5 and J usage is TRBJ2-3; 11 bases are shared with TRBD2. Losses at the gene ends were 0 bases for V and 1 base for J; bases not matched to a gene: 0. Germline-derived CDR1 and CDR2 are MNHEY and SVGAGI. This CDR3 is built from 16 residues. CDR3 nucleotides: TGTGCCAGCAGTTACTCGGGACTAGCGGGCACAGATACGCAGTATTTT. Protein sequence: CASSYSGLAGTDTQYF.

This CDR3 is CASSLYYYEQYF. The DNA for the CDR3 is TGTGCCAGCAGTCTATACTACTACGAGCAGTACTTC. The J gene is TRBJ2-7, the V gene TRBV2; no reliable D call. Between the trimmed V and J ends, which lost 5 bases and 3 bases, there was a span of 8 bases. The germline CDR1 and CDR2 sequences are SNHLY and FYNNEI. CDR3 length: 12 amino acids.

The chain is built from TRBV5-4 and TRBJ1-1, with 7 bases identical to TRBD1. The CDR3 covers 14 residues. Per germline, CDR1 SGHNT and CDR2 YYREEE (reference sequence). V shed 1 base, J shed 5 bases, and the junction held 5 bases outside the gene matches. Written as DNA, the CDR3 is TGTGCCAGCAGCTTGAACAGGGGCGATACTGAAGCTTTCTTT. Its protein product is CASSLNRGDTEAFF.

J is TRBJ2-3 and V is TRBV6-4, with 13 nucleotides matching TRBD2. The CDR3 sequence is 18 residues long. Germline V gene sequence: CDR1 MRHNA, CDR2 SNTAGT. V gave up 6 bases and J gave up 2 bases; unmatched junction bases: 11. CDR3 nucleotides: TGTGCCAGCAGACCTTCCGGACTAGCGGGGGCCCTCACAGATACGCAGTATTTT. Its translation is CASRPSGLAGALTDTQYF.

The rearrangement uses TRBV5-1 and TRBJ2-3, with D possibly matching TRBD1 (6 bases). The CDR3 totals 15 residues. V was trimmed by 3 bases and J by 2 bases, leaving 13 bases between them. Germline-derived CDR1 and CDR2 are SGHRS and YFSETQ. DNA for the CDR3: TGCGCCAGCAGCTCTGGACAGATCTTCACAGATACGCAGTATTTT. Its translation is CASSSGQIFTDTQYF. The whole variable domain, remainder taken from reference TRBV5-1 and TRBJ2-3, is KAGVTQTPRYLIKTRGQQVTLSCSPISGHRSVSWYQQTPGQGLQFLFEYFSETQRNKGNFPGRFSGRQFSNSRSEMNVSTLELGDSALYLCASSSGQIFTDTQYFGPGTRLTVL.

The rearrangement joins TRBV11-1 to TRBJ1-6; TRBD1 agrees at 8 bases. Germline values: CDR1 SGHAT, CDR2 FQDESV (reference sequence). This CDR3 is built from 14 residues. V lost 5 bases and J lost 5; bases outside the gene matches: 2. CDR3: CASSRTGNNSPLHF. In DNA, the CDR3 is TGTGCCAGCAGCCGGACAGGGAATAATTCACCCCTCCACTTT.

A single count supports this clone. This chain uses TRBV11-2 with TRBJ2-7, with TRBD2 as a possible D gene (5 bases). In germline, CDR1 is SGHAT, CDR2 FQNNGV. With 5 bases removed from V and 0 bases from J, the gap between germline ends came to 11 bases. The CDR3 covers 14 residues. The chain's CDR3 is CASSPRTGSYEQYF. CDR3 nucleotides: TGTGCCAGCAGCCCCCGGACTGGCTCCTACGAGCAGTACTTC. Supplemented by reference TRBV11-2 and TRBJ2-7, the full variable domain reads EAGVAQSPRYKIIEKRQSVAFWCNPISGHATLYWYQQILGQGPKLLIQFQNNGVVDDSQLPKDRFSAERLKGVDSTLKIQPAKLEDSAVYLCASSPRTGSYEQYFGPGTRLTVT.

V is TRBV7-2 and J is TRBJ2-1; 8 nucleotides agree with TRBD2. V lost 5 bases, J lost 5 bases, and 11 bases stayed unmatched. The CDR3 totals 16 residues. Germline V gene lookup returns CDR1 SGHTA and CDR2 FQGNSA. The CDR3 region has the DNA TGTGCCAGCAGCCCCCCAGGGCGGGGGGCCCACAATGAGCAGTTCTTC. Protein product: CASSPPGRGAHNEQFF.

The chain has TRBV5-5 and TRBJ2-7; D perhaps matches TRBD1 (6 bases). Trimming stripped 2 bases from V and 1 base from J, with 16 bases between. The CDR3 runs to 16 residues. Germline V gene data show CDR1 as SGHKS and CDR2 as YYEKEE (reference sequence). CDR3 in amino acids: CASSFGTPRASYEQYF. CDR3 nucleotide sequence: TGTGCCAGCAGCTTTGGGACACCTAGGGCTTCCTACGAGCAGTACTTC.

The chain uses TRBV11-1 and TRBJ2-7, with D perhaps TRBD1 (5 bases). CDR1 SGHAT and CDR2 FQDESV come from the germline V gene (reference sequence). Trimming left V 2 bases short and J 6 bases short, with 11 bases between. This CDR3 region has 13 residues. The CDR3 loop reads CASSLKDTGEQYF. DNA for the CDR3: TGTGCCAGCAGCTTAAAGGACACCGGCGAGCAGTACTTC.

This chain uses TRBV7-2 with TRBJ2-3, with 8 positions matching TRBD1. J was trimmed by 3 bases and V by 5 bases; bases with no gene match: 10. CDR3 size: 16 residues. Germline V lookup: CDR1 SGHTA, CDR2 FQGNSA. CDR3 nucleotides: TGTGCCAGCAGCCTCTCAGGACAGGGTTGGACAGATACGCAGTATTTT. Residues: CASSLSGQGWTDTQYF. The whole variable domain, remainder taken from reference TRBV7-2 and TRBJ2-3, is GAGVSQSPSNKVTEKGKDVELRCDPISGHTALYWYRQSLGQGLEFLIYFQGNSAPDKSGLPSDRFSAERTGGSVSTLTIQRTQQEDSAVYLCASSLSGQGWTDTQYFGPGTRLTVL.

The CDR3 region is CASSLQTNYGYTF. For the CDR3, the DNA is TGTGCCAGCAGTTTACAGACTAACTATGGCTACACCTTC. This chain connects TRBV28 to TRBJ1-2; the D is unclear. This CDR3 region has 13 residues. With 2 bases removed from V and 0 bases from J, the gap between germline ends came to 4 bases. Germline V CDR1 and CDR2: MDHEN, SYDVKM.

V usage is TRBV29-1 and J usage is TRBJ2-3, with D uncertain. V was pared by 3 bases and J by 0 bases, with 4 bases between. Germline loops: CDR1 SQVTM, CDR2 ANQGSEA. This CDR3 spans 12 amino acids. The CDR3 nucleotides are TGCAGCGTTGAGTTTAGCACAGATACGCAGTATTTT. The encoded protein is CSVEFSTDTQYF.

The chain links TRBV5-1 to TRBJ2-2, with a weak D call TRBD2 (5 bases). The CDR3 is made up of 13 amino acids. Germline V lookup: CDR1 SGHRS, CDR2 YFSETQ. Trimming took 0 bases from V and 7 from J, leaving 7 bases between them. The CDR3 sequence is CASSLELVGELFF. The CDR3 DNA follows: TGCGCCAGCAGCTTGGAACTAGTCGGGGAGCTGTTTTTT.

The chain uses TRBV5-1 and TRBJ2-5, with 7 bases matching TRBD1. The J call may be wrong; the DNA end is better matched by TRBJ2-7. Germline CDR1 SGHRS, CDR2 YFSETQ. CDR3 length: 15 residues. CDR3 nucleotide sequence: TGCGCCAGCAGCTTGGGGGACAGAAGTTCCTACGAGCAGTACTTC. Translating gives CASSLGDRSSYEQYF.

V gene TRBV5-1 combines with J gene TRBJ2-7; D gene unclear. V lost 4 bases to trimming and J lost 0 bases, with 8 bases between them. Looked up from germline, CDR1 is SGHRS and CDR2 is YFSETQ. CDR3 length equals 13 residues. Written as DNA, the CDR3 is TGCGCCAGCAGCCCCGGATACTCCTACGAGCAGTACTTC. The encoded protein is CASSPGYSYEQYF.

The genes are TRBV2 and TRBJ2-7, with unresolved D. Trimming removed 5 bases from V and 3 bases from J, with 5 bases in between. CDR3 size: 11 residues. CDR1 and CDR2 (germline): SNHLY, FYNNEI. In DNA, the CDR3 is TGTGCCAGCAGTACCCTCTACGAGCAGTACTTC. Protein product: CASSTLYEQYF.

The rearrangement links TRBV28 to TRBJ2-7; a weak D match, TRBD2 (6 bases). Per germline, CDR1 MDHEN and CDR2 SYDVKM. The CDR3 is made up of 14 amino acids. Trimming took off 6 bases at V and 2 bases at J, with 14 bases between the two ends. CDR3 sequence reads: CASSGAGRAYEQYF. In DNA form, the CDR3 reads TGTGCCAGCAGCGGGGCGGGGAGAGCCTACGAGCAGTACTTC.

V is TRBV4-1 and J is TRBJ1-3, with a weak D call TRBD1 (5 bases). The CDR3 is 20 residues long. CDR1 and CDR2 (germline): MGHRA, YSYEKL. V lost 3 bases to trimming and J lost 4 bases, with 28 bases between them. The CDR3 reads CASSHGIRGLRENSGNTIYF. DNA for the CDR3: TGCGCCAGCAGCCACGGTATTCGGGGACTTAGGGAAAATTCCGGAAACACCATATATTTT.

This chain connects TRBV30 to TRBJ1-5; no definite D call. Germline V lookup: CDR1 GTSNPN, CDR2 SVGIG (reference sequence). The CDR3 totals 14 residues. Between the trimmed V and J ends, which lost 5 bases and 0 bases, there was a span of 11 bases. This CDR3 reads CAWSGGLSNQPQHF. Here the CDR3 DNA reads TGTGCCTGGTCAGGTGGCCTTAGCAATCAGCCCCAGCATTTT.

The gene calls are TRBV27 and TRBJ2-4; 9 bases match TRBD2. This CDR3 is built from 15 residues. CDR1 is MNHEY and CDR2 is SMNVEV in the germline V gene (reference sequence). Trimming cost V 4 bases and J 0 bases; bases outside gene matches: 1. The CDR3, as DNA: TGTGCCAGCAGTTGGCGGGAGGGAGCCAAAAACATTCAGTACTTC. Its protein product is CASSWREGAKNIQYF.

The V gene is TRBV6-5, the J gene TRBJ2-3; 13 bases fit TRBD2. CDR3 length: 16 amino acids. The germline gives CDR1 MNHEY, CDR2 SVGAGI. V lost 4 bases, J lost 4 bases, and 5 bases stayed unmatched. The CDR3 coding sequence is TGTGCCAGCAGTTCGAAACTAGCGGGAGGGGCAGATACGCAGTATTTT. Translating it yields CASSSKLAGGADTQYF.

This clone was seen just once. V gene TRBV7-9 combines with J gene TRBJ1-1, with D hard to call. The V gene's germline CDR1 is SEHNR and CDR2 FQNEAQ (reference sequence). The CDR3 runs to 14 residues. V shed 6 bases and J shed 5 bases, with 16 bases lying between them. For the CDR3, the DNA is TGTGCCAGCAGGCGTATTGGGCTAGTTACTGAAGCTTTCTTT. Encoded protein: CASRRIGLVTEAFF.